Given below is one T cell receptor beta chain in context. The sample belongs to a study of CD8 T cells in Susac syndrome. Study as a whole: Patients with Susac syndrome were therapy-naive, on corticosteroids, or on intravenous immunoglobulin alone at the time that blood was drawn.

This CDR3 region has 13 residues. V gave up 9 bases and J gave up 4 bases, with 10 bases separating them. With random hexamers, about 0.5 to 1 ug RNA was reverse transcribed. It was immunoSEQ multiplex PCR that amplified TCR beta CDR3 across 54 Vbeta and 13 Jbeta. TCRdb re-derived calls from the immunoSEQ multiplex PCR reads in MiXCR, one entry per CDR3 protein. Of some 130,000 distinct CDR3 sequences in the sample, roughly 94% were seen once. The V gene is TRBV12-3 or TRBV12-4, the J gene TRBJ2-6; D is possibly TRBD1 (5 bases). This receptor was taken from a human donor with Susac syndrome. The sample taken for sequencing was CD8+ T cells from PBMCs. The CDR3 is CARGLLGANVLTF. The CDR3 DNA follows: TGTGCCAGGGGGCTGTTGGGGGCCAACGTCCTGACTTTC.